This TCR beta chain was sequenced in a study of early T cells in non-severe SARS-CoV-2 infection. The study, taken as a whole, reports: VDJdb matches were skewed toward anti-spike CD8 T cell responses.

The CDR3 is made up of 17 amino acids. The germline V gene encodes CDR1 SEHNR and CDR2 FQNEAQ (reference sequence). V lost 10 bases and J 4 bases, leaving 28 bases between the germline ends. Individual cDNA molecules received unique molecular identifiers during library preparation. TCRdb passed the 5' RACE reads through MiXCR, listing each CDR3 protein once. The sample yields 46,000 or so distinct CDR3 sequences, around 7.8% seen once. In its sample, this clonotype was seen many times. Its antigen is unknown. The source is an adult who was a healthcare worker with PCR-confirmed SARS-CoV-2 infection or an uninfected control (not recorded which). The V call is TRBV7-9, the J call TRBJ1-2; weak D call: TRBD1 (6 bases). Sequenced sample: whole blood. CDR3 DNA sequence: TGTGCCACCACGACAGGACCTGAGGATCTCCGCTTCTATGGCTACACCTTC. The encoded protein is CATTTGPEDLRFYGYTF.